The clone carrying this T cell receptor (beta chain) was recorded many times. The antigen is undetermined. Hyperthyroidism cases were recent diagnoses of under 2 months' duration in people aged 18 to 65. CDR3 regions of TCR beta were amplified from RNA transcripts. RT-PCR with HTBI primers came first, then second-round multiplex PCR. MiXCR, applied by TCRdb to the multiplex PCR reads, yields one record per CDR3 protein. The repertoire holds approximately 540,000 distinct CDR3 sequences, with approximately 37% as singletons. The data belong to a study of Graves' ophthalmopathy and Graves' hyperthyroidism. General study points: The model's ophthalmopathy progression predictions had less than 71% sensitivity and over 72% specificity.

CDR1 and CDR2 (germline): MNHEY, SVGAGI. This CDR3 spans 16 amino acids. V shed 10 bases and J shed 1 base, with 22 bases lying between them. V gene TRBV6-5 combines with J gene TRBJ1-2; D may be TRBD1 (6 bases). Material for sequencing was peripheral blood or thyroid tissue (not recorded which). This receptor was obtained from an adult man with Graves' hyperthyroidism. CDR3 region: CANNTAPGHRNYGYTF. The DNA of the CDR3 is TGTGCCAACAATACGGCTCCGGGACACCGTAACTATGGCTACACCTTC.